Below, 7 T cell receptor beta chains from the same sample are listed, as sequenced in a study of PD-1 blockade in classical Hodgkin lymphoma. Patients all relapsed after autologous stem cell transplantation, and there was variation in brentuximab vedotin exposure. Libraries were prepared by immunoSEQ multiplex PCR; TCRdb keeps only in-frame clonotypes and omits some of them. The sample lists over 90,000 clones, about 88% seen once, with approximately 12% in the top ten. The input for sequencing was peripheral blood mononuclear cells (PBMCs), taken before the second cycle of nivolumab. These receptor sequences come from a human donor with classical Hodgkin lymphoma.

The chain combines TRBV6-1 with TRBJ2-1; 14 bases fit TRBD2. Germline loops: CDR1 MNHNS, CDR2 SASEGT. The CDR3 has 14 residues. V lost 3 bases, J lost 15 bases, and 7 bases stayed unmatched. This CDR3 reads CASSETSGGASRFF. CDR3 coding DNA: TGTGCCAGCAGTGAGACTAGCGGGGGGGCCTCGCGGTTCTTC.

The chain employs TRBV2 and TRBJ1-5; no definite D call. Per the germline V gene, CDR1 is SNHLY and CDR2 is FYNNEI. V shed 0 bases and J shed 1 base, with 7 bases lying between them. The CDR3 runs to 15 residues. The CDR3 loop is CASSEAEGSNQPQHF. The DNA for the CDR3 is TGTGCCAGCAGTGAAGCTGAGGGAAGCAATCAGCCCCAGCATTTT.

The rearrangement links TRBV2 to TRBJ2-3; 8 nucleotides agree with TRBD2. CDR3 length: 15 amino acids. V shed 6 bases, J shed 3 bases, and the junction held 8 bases outside the gene matches. Per germline, CDR1 SNHLY and CDR2 FYNNEI. The CDR3 is CASSPSGSMTDTQYF. CDR3 nucleotide sequence: TGTGCCAGCAGCCCGAGCGGGAGTATGACAGATACGCAGTATTTT.

The chain links TRBV5-3 to TRBJ2-1; weak D call: TRBD2 (6 bases). TRBV5-3 is an open reading frame, and its role is uncertain. V was clipped by 2 bases and J by 0 bases, with 18 bases between them. There are 18 residues in the CDR3. In DNA, the CDR3 is TGTGCCAGAAGCTTCTCTACGCGGGACGATAGCTCCTACAATGAGCAGTTCTTC. Residues: CARSFSTRDDSSYNEQFF.

This chain connects TRBV11-2 to TRBJ2-7; TRBD1 agrees at 7 bases. CDR3 length: 16 amino acids. Germline CDR1 is SGHAT and CDR2 is FQNNGV. The V segment lost 0 bases and the J segment 0 bases; nucleotides outside the gene matches: 5. In nucleotides, the CDR3 is TGTGCCAGCAGCTTAGATCCGACAGGGACCTCCTACGAGCAGTACTTC. Translated: CASSLDPTGTSYEQYF. The whole variable domain, filled in from reference TRBV11-2 and TRBJ2-7, reads EAGVAQSPRYKIIEKRQSVAFWCNPISGHATLYWYQQILGQGPKLLIQFQNNGVVDDSQLPKDRFSAERLKGVDSTLKIQPAKLEDSAVYLCASSLDPTGTSYEQYFGPGTRLTVT.

CDR3 nucleotides: TGTGCCAGCAGCTTAGATGGGGAGGGGGCGCGAGTCACAGATACGCAGTATTTT. It encodes CASSLDGEGARVTDTQYF. The rearrangement joins TRBV11-2 to TRBJ2-3; possibly TRBD1 or TRBD2 for D (7 bases each). The CDR3 consists of 18 residues. Germline lookup yields CDR1 SGHAT and CDR2 FQNNGV. V was shortened by 0 bases and J by 2 bases, with 18 bases between the two germline ends. Filled out from reference TRBV11-2 and TRBJ2-3, the complete variable domain reads EAGVAQSPRYKIIEKRQSVAFWCNPISGHATLYWYQQILGQGPKLLIQFQNNGVVDDSQLPKDRFSAERLKGVDSTLKIQPAKLEDSAVYLCASSLDGEGARVTDTQYFGPGTRLTVL.

The V gene is TRBV11-2, the J gene TRBJ2-2, with a weak D call TRBD2 (6 bases). The CDR3 runs to 15 residues. Germline lookup yields CDR1 SGHAT and CDR2 FQNNGV. Trimming removed 0 bases from V and 7 bases from J, with 12 bases in between. As DNA, the CDR3 is TGTGCCAGCAGCTTAGATCGCGGGGCGGGCGGGGAGCTGTTTTTT. Amino acid sequence: CASSLDRGAGGELFF. The full variable domain, rest sourced from reference TRBV11-2 and TRBJ2-2, is EAGVAQSPRYKIIEKRQSVAFWCNPISGHATLYWYQQILGQGPKLLIQFQNNGVVDDSQLPKDRFSAERLKGVDSTLKIQPAKLEDSAVYLCASSLDRGAGGELFFGEGSRLTVL.